These T cell receptor beta chains were read from a single sample in a study of T cells after posttransplantation cyclophosphamide. Measured with immunoSEQ multiplex PCR; TCRdb has only the in-frame clones, and not every one. This sample includes about 7,700 clones with no singletons; its ten biggest clones take up approximately 23%. Sequences were derived from PBMCs, sampled 94 days after allogeneic stem cell transplant with posttransplant cyclophosphamide. The receptor source for this set is a female patient in her 60s who received an allogeneic stem cell transplant from an unrelated donor, was CMV-positive, and had acute GVHD only. A share of the T cells may be of graft donor origin. CDR3s leave out the opening cysteine and the closing phenylalanine or tryptophan. Clone size is stated in some rows and not others, as once, few, many or a class when expanded.

TRBV5-6	many	TRBJ2-7	ASKRTGGYEQY
TRBV11-2	many	TRBJ2-7	ASSLIPYEQY
TRBV12-3/TRBV12-4	NA	TRBJ1-5	ASSLMRSNQPQH
TRBV14	many	TRBJ1-2	ASSQYPGQGRGYT
TRBV11-3	few	TRBJ2-2	ASRSSGMADGELF
TRBV13	many	TRBJ1-1	ASTPAGGTEAF
TRBV5-1	many	TRBJ2-5	ASSLQGIQETQY
TRBV7-2	NA	TRBJ2-3	ASRDRGFTDTQY
TRBV9	few	TRBJ2-3	ASSWGGSTDTQY
TRBV6-5	many	TRBJ1-2	ASLGQAGNGYT
TRBV12-3/TRBV12-4	many	TRBJ2-3	ASRLRGTQY
TRBV13	many	TRBJ2-7	ASSSSGGSSYEQY
TRBV24-1	many	TRBJ2-1	ATSDLSGSHITEQF
TRBV7-2	many	TRBJ1-2	ASSFPDRAQGYT
TRBV6-5	many	TRBJ1-5	ASSTGNQPQH
TRBV6-1	many	TRBJ2-7	ASSRDIYEQY
TRBV5-6	many	TRBJ1-4	ASSLRRTATNEKLF
TRBV6-1	many	TRBJ2-7	ASTTWDRVSYEQY
TRBV5-4	many	TRBJ1-6	ASSPKQGVGSPLH
TRBV7-2	many	TRBJ2-1	ASSLEGAYNEQF
TRBV12-3/TRBV12-4	many	TRBJ2-1	ASSLAGSYNEQF
TRBV7-3	many	TRBJ1-1	ASSVDRNTEAF
TRBV28	many	TRBJ1-2	ASLGQGFFGYT
TRBV19	many	TRBJ1-2	ASSIVGSGYT
TRBV30	many	TRBJ1-1	AWMRGMNTEAF
TRBV7-6	NA	TRBJ1-5	ASSLGGGAPNQPQH
TRBV6-2/TRBV6-3	many	TRBJ2-7	AASPPGLVSYEQY
TRBV9	many	TRBJ2-3	ASSVLAGSTDTQY
TRBV24-1	NA	TRBJ2-2	ATDGSGRSAGELF
TRBV7-9	NA	TRBJ2-3	ASSSNSQGRWGTDTQY
TRBV9	many	TRBJ1-5	ASSAGQGPGPQH